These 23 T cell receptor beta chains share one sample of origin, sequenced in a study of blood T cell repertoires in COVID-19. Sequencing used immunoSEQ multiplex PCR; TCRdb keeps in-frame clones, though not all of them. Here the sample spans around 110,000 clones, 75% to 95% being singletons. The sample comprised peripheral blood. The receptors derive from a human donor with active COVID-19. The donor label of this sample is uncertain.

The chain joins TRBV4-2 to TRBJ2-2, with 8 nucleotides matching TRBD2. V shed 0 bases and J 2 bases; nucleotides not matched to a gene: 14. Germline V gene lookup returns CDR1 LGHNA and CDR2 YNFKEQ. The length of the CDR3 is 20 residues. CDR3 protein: CASSQDILGLVFQNTGELFF. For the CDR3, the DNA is TGTGCCAGCAGCCAAGATATCTTGGGACTAGTTTTCCAAAACACCGGGGAGCTGTTTTTT.

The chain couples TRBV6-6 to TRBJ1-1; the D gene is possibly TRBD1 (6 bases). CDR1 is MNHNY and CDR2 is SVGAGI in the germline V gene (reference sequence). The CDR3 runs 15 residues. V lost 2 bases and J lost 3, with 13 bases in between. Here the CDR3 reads CASSYGGQMYTEAFF. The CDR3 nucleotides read TGTGCCAGCAGTTACGGGGGACAAATGTACACTGAAGCTTTCTTT.

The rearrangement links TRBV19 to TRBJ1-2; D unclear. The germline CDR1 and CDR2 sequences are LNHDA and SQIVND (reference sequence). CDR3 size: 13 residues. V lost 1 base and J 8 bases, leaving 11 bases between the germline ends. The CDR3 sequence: CASSIVLLAGYTF. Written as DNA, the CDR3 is TGTGCCAGTAGTATAGTTCTCTTGGCCGGCTACACCTTC.

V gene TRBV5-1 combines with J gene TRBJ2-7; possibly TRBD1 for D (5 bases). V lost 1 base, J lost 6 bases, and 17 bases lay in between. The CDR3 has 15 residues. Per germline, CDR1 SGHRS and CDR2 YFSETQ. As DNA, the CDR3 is TGCGCCAGCAGCTTGAGTTCGACAGTTTCGGGCGAGCAGTACTTC. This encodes CASSLSSTVSGEQYF.

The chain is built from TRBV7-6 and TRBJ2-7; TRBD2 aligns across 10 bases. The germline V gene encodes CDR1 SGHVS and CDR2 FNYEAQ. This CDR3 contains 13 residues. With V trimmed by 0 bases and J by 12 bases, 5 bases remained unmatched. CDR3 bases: TGTGCCAGCAGCTTAGCCGGGGGACTAGCGCCGTACTTC. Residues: CASSLAGGLAPYF.

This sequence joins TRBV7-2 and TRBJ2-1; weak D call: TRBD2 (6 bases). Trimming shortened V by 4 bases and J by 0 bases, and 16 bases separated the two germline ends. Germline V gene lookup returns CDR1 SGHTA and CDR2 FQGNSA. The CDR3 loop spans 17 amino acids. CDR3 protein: CASSYPRDLSSYNEQFF. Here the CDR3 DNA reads TGTGCCAGCAGCTACCCCCGGGACTTAAGCTCCTACAATGAGCAGTTCTTC.

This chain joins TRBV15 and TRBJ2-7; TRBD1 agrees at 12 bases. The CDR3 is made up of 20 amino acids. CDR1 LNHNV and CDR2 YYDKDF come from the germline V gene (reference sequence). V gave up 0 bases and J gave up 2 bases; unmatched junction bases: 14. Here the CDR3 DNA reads TGTGCCACCAGCAGAGAAAATCCCGGGACAGGGGGCAACCCGACCTACGAGCAGTACTTC. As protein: CATSRENPGTGGNPTYEQYF.

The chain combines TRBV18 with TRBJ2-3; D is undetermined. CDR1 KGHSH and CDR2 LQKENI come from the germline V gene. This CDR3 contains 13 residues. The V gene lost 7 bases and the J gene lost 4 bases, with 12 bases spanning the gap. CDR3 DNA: TGTGCCAGCTTACTAACACCAGCAGATACGCAGTATTTT. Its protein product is CASLLTPADTQYF.

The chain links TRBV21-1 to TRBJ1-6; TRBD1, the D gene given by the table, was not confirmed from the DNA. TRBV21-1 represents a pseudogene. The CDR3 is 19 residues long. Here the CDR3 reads CASSKAAGTGHSYNSPLHF. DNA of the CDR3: TGTGCCAGCAGCAAAGCAGCTGGGACAGGGCACTCCTATAATTCACCCCTCCACTTT.

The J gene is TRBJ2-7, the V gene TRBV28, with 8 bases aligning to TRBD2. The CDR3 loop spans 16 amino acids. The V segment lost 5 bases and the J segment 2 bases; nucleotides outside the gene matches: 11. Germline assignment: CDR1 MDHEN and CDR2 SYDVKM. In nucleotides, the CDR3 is TGTGCCAGCAGTCCCGGGGGGAGCGGGGGAACCTACGAGCAGTACTTC. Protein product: CASSPGGSGGTYEQYF.

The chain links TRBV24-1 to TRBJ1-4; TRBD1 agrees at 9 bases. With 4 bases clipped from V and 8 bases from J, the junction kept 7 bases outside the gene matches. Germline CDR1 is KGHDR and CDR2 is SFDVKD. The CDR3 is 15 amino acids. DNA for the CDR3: TGTGCCACCAGTGACCCCGGGACAGGGAGAGAAAAACTGTTTTTT. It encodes CATSDPGTGREKLFF.

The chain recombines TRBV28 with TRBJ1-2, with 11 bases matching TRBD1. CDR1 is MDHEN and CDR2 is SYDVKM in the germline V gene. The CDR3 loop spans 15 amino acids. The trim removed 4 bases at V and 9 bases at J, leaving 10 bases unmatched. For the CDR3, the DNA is TGTGCCAGCAGTTCTACAGGACAGGGGGCTGGTAGCTACACCTTC. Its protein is CASSSTGQGAGSYTF.

The chain's CDR3 is CASSLALGNTIYF. The CDR3 DNA is TGTGCCAGCAGCTTAGCCCTTGGAAACACCATATATTTT. The chain uses TRBV11-3 and TRBJ1-3; D gene unclear. This CDR3 region has 13 residues. The V end lost 1 base, the J end lost 3 bases, and 4 bases lay between the germline ends. Germline CDR1 and CDR2: SGHNT and YENEEA.

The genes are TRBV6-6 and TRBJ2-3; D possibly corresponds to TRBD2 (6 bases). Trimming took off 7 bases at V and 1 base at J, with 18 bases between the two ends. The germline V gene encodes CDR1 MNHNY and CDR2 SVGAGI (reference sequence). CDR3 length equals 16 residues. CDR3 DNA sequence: TGTGCCAGCACCGGGGCGCGGGGTTTCGGCACAGATACGCAGTATTTT. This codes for CASTGARGFGTDTQYF.

The CDR3 coding sequence is TGTGCCAGCAGTTTACCCATCCCAGAGACCCAGTACTTC. Translating it yields CASSLPIPETQYF. The rearrangement uses TRBV7-9 and TRBJ2-5; D ambiguous. V was cut by 6 bases and J by 4 bases, with 12 bases left in between. The CDR3 spans 13 residues. The germline V gene has CDR1 SEHNR and CDR2 FQNEAQ (reference sequence).

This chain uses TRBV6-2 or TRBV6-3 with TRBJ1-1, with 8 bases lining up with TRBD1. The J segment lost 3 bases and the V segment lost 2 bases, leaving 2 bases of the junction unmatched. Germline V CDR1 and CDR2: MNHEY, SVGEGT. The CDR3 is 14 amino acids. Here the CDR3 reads CASSYQGAHTEAFF. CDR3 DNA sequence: TGTGCCAGCAGTTACCAGGGGGCGCACACTGAAGCTTTCTTT.

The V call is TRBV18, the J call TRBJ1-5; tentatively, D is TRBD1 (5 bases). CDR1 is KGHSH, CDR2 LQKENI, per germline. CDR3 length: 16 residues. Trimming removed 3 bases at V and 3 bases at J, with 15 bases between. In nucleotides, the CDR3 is TGTGCCAGCTCACCCCGACAGAGTGGGGCCAATCAGCCCCAGCATTTT. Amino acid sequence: CASSPRQSGANQPQHF.

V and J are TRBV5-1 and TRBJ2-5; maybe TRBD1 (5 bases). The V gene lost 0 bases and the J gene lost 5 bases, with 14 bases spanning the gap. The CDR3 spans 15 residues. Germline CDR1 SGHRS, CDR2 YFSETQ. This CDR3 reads CASSLGPTGRETQYF. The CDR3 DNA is TGCGCCAGCAGCTTGGGGCCAACAGGACGGGAGACCCAGTACTTC.

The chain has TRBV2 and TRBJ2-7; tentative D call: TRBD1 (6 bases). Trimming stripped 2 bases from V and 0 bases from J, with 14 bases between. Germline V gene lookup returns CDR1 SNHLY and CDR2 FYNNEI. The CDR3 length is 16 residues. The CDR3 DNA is TGTGCCAGCAGTGAAAGGGGCAGGGGTCGCTCCTACGAGCAGTACTTC. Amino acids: CASSERGRGRSYEQYF.

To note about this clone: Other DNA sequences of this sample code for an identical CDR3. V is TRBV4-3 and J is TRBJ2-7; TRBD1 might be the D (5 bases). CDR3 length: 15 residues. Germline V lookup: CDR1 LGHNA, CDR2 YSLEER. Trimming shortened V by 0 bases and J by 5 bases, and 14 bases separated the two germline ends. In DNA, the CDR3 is TGCGCCAGCAGCCAAGATATTCACAGGCTAAACGAGCAGTACTTC. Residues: CASSQDIHRLNEQYF.

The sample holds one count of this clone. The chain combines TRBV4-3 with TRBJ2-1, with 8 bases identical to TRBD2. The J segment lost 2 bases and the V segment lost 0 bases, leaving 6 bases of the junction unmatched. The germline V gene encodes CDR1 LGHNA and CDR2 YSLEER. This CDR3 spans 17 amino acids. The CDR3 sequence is CASSQDVSGGPYNEQFF. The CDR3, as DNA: TGCGCCAGCAGCCAAGATGTCAGCGGGGGCCCCTACAATGAGCAGTTCTTC.

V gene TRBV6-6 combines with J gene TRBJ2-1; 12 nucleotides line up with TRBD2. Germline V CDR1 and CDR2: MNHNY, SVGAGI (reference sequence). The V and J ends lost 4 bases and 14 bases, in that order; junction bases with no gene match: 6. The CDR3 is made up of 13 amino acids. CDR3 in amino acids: CASSFKLAGGEFF. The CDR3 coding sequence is TGTGCCAGCAGTTTCAAACTAGCGGGGGGCGAGTTCTTC.

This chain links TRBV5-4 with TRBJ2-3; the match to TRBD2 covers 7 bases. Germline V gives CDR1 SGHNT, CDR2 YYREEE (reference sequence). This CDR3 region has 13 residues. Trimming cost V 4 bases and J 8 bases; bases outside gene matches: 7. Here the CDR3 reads CASSGTNLGTQYF. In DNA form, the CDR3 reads TGTGCCAGCAGCGGGACTAACCTTGGTACGCAGTATTTT. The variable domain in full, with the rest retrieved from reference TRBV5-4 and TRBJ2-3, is ETGVTQSPTHLIKTRGQQVTLRCSSQSGHNTVSWYQQALGQGPQFIFQYYREEENGRGNFPPRFSGLQFPNYSSELNVNALELDDSALYLCASSGTNLGTQYFGPGTRLTVL.